This T cell receptor (beta chain) derives from a study of cytomegalovirus exposure and HLA in healthy donors. This cohort consisted of healthy bone marrow donors. Vbeta (60) and Jbeta (13) primers were used in the PCR. Method: immunoSEQ multiplex PCR; TCRdb's copy keeps in-frame clones and lacks some. The sample records 100,000 to 150,000 clones, 80% being singletons. Trimming left V 6 bases short and J 0 bases short, with 11 bases between. Germline lookup yields CDR1 MDHEN and CDR2 SYDVKM. The length of the CDR3 is 14 residues. The V and J genes are TRBV28 and TRBJ1-1; possible D gene TRBD1, 5 bases. Material for sequencing was PBMCs. The sequence was collected from a female donor in good health and CMV-seropositive. The CDR3 protein is CASSRGGVNTEAFF. The CDR3 DNA follows: TGTGCCAGCAGCCGGGGGGGGGTGAACACTGAAGCTTTCTTT. The full variable domain, with the rest looked up from reference TRBV28 and TRBJ1-1, is DVKVTQSSRYLVKRTGEKVFLECVQDMDHENMFWYRQDPGLGLRLIYFSYDVKMKEKGDIPEGYSVSREKKERFSLILESASTNQTSMYLCASSRGGVNTEAFFGQGTRLTVV.